This passage covers 20 T cell receptor beta chains from one sample sequenced in a study of OX40 agonist ivuxolimab in advanced cancers. This table comes from immunoSEQ multiplex PCR, and its TCRdb copy is limited to in-frame clones, with some not included. Altogether approximately 68,000 clones are present, 80% to 90% being singletons, with the ten largest covering about 3.9%. The material sequenced was CD4+ or CD8+ T cells sorted from blood, taken in a trial of the OX40 agonist ivuxolimab. These receptors all come from an adult with an advanced solid tumor such as melanoma, head and neck, liver or kidney cancer.

This clone was seen more than once but under ten times. DNA of the CDR3: TGTGCCAGCAGTCCCGGGACCTATAACTATGGCTACACCTTC. This encodes CASSPGTYNYGYTF. V and J are TRBV28 and TRBJ1-2; D possibly corresponds to TRBD1 (5 bases). Germline CDR1 MDHEN, CDR2 SYDVKM. This CDR3 region has 14 residues. Deletions cut 5 bases from V and 1 base from J, with 11 bases between.

This chain joins TRBV7-6 and TRBJ1-5; 8 nucleotides line up with TRBD1. V was clipped by 1 base and J by 7 bases; unmatched bases: 6. The CDR3 is made up of 15 amino acids. Germline V gene lookup returns CDR1 SGHVS and CDR2 FNYEAQ. CDR3 sequence: CASSLGTGIEQPQHF. CDR3 sequence (DNA): TGTGCCAGCAGCTTAGGGACAGGGATAGAACAGCCCCAGCATTTT.

V and J are TRBV5-6 and TRBJ2-7, with a weak D call TRBD2 (6 bases). Between the trimmed V and J ends, which lost 0 bases and 2 bases, there was a span of 12 bases. CDR3 size: 15 residues. Germline V gene lookup returns CDR1 SGHDT and CDR2 YYEEEE. CDR3 nucleotides: TGTGCCAGCAGCTTGGGACTAGTCTACGCCTACGAGCAGTACTTC. This gives the protein CASSLGLVYAYEQYF.

In regard to this clone: A junction end diverges from the germline sequence, so it may reflect a read error. This chain joins TRBV28 and TRBJ1-1; 8 positions match TRBD1. The length of the CDR3 is 15 residues. Germline V gene lookup returns CDR1 MDHEN and CDR2 SYDVKM. The DNA for the CDR3 is TGTGCCAGCAGTGCATCGACAGGGGTGAACGCTGAAGCTTTCTTT. Translated, it gives CASSASTGVNAEAFF.

This clone was recorded once. This chain connects TRBV10-3 to TRBJ1-1; D might be TRBD1 (5 bases). Trimming removed 6 bases from V and 2 bases from J, with 13 bases in between. There are 14 residues in the CDR3. The germline CDR1 and CDR2 sequences are ENHRY and SYGVKD. Here the CDR3 reads CAIRPADSNTEAFF. The CDR3 coding sequence is TGTGCCATCAGACCTGCCGACAGTAACACTGAAGCTTTCTTT.

The chain employs TRBV27 and TRBJ2-5; tentative D call: TRBD1 (5 bases). This CDR3 has 14 residues. Per germline, CDR1 MNHEY and CDR2 SMNVEV (reference sequence). V dropped 3 bases and J dropped 1 base, with 9 bases sitting between them. The CDR3 DNA is TGTGCCAGCAGTTTCGCAGGGCTCCAAGAGACCCAGTACTTC. Protein product: CASSFAGLQETQYF.

The chain employs TRBV9 and TRBJ2-5, with D perhaps TRBD1 (6 bases). CDR3 length equals 15 residues. The germline CDR1 and CDR2 sequences are SGDLS and YYNGEE. Deletions cut 0 bases from V and 1 base from J, with 10 bases between. This CDR3 is CASSVGQGFQETQYF. The CDR3 DNA reads TGTGCCAGCAGCGTAGGGCAGGGGTTCCAAGAGACCCAGTACTTC.

The J gene is TRBJ1-5, the V gene TRBV28; 11 positions agree with TRBD1. V dropped 6 bases and J dropped 4; count of bases not matched to a gene: 14. The germline V gene has CDR1 MDHEN and CDR2 SYDVKM. There are 18 residues in the CDR3. DNA of the CDR3: TGTGCCAGCAGATCCCTTGTGGGGACAGGGGGGACTAATCAGCCCCAGCATTTT. Residues: CASRSLVGTGGTNQPQHF.

The rearrangement links TRBV5-6 to TRBJ1-3; tentatively, D is TRBD1 (5 bases). With 4 bases removed from V and 0 bases from J, the gap between germline ends came to 11 bases. The germline CDR1 and CDR2 sequences are SGHDT and YYEEEE. CDR3 size: 15 residues. CDR3 residues: CASSTDSFSGNTIYF. For the CDR3, the DNA is TGTGCCAGCAGCACCGACAGCTTCTCTGGAAACACCATATATTTT.

The chain couples TRBV27 to TRBJ2-7; no clear D gene. The CDR3 extends over 15 amino acids. The V gene's germline CDR1 is MNHEY and CDR2 SMNVEV (reference sequence). V lost 4 bases and J 8 bases, leaving 21 bases between the germline ends. The DNA of the CDR3 is TGTGCCAGCAGTTCCCAAGCCCGGGTCCCCACGAAGCAGTACTTC. Translating gives CASSSQARVPTKQYF.

This rearrangement joins TRBV27 to TRBJ2-3; TRBD1 aligns across 7 bases. The CDR3 is 15 residues long. The ends lost 6 bases at V and 0 bases at J; junction bases unmatched: 6. Germline V gene sequence: CDR1 MNHEY, CDR2 SMNVEV (reference sequence). CDR3 amino acids: CASRYRGLSTDTQYF. DNA of the CDR3: TGTGCCAGCAGATACAGGGGCCTTAGCACAGATACGCAGTATTTT.

The chain joins TRBV5-1 to TRBJ2-7, with 7 bases matching TRBD2. With 0 bases clipped from V and 2 bases from J, the junction kept 5 bases outside the gene matches. Germline CDR1 reads SGHRS; CDR2 reads YFSETQ. The CDR3 covers 15 residues. The CDR3 loop reads CASSLGLAEPYEQYF. As DNA, the CDR3 is TGCGCCAGCAGCTTGGGTCTAGCGGAGCCCTACGAGCAGTACTTC.

V and J are TRBV6-6 and TRBJ1-1; possibly TRBD1 for D (6 bases). The CDR3 consists of 14 residues. Per the germline V gene, CDR1 is MNHNY and CDR2 is SVGAGI (reference sequence). Trimming cost V 2 bases and J 3 bases, with 10 bases left between them. The CDR3 reads CASSYGGAHTEAFF. The CDR3 DNA follows: TGTGCCAGCAGTTACGGGGGCGCGCACACTGAAGCTTTCTTT.

The rearrangement links TRBV18 to TRBJ1-5; no clear D gene. Germline CDR1 reads KGHSH; CDR2 reads LQKENI. V dropped 1 base and J dropped 5 bases, with 6 bases sitting between them. The CDR3 totals 13 residues. This chain's CDR3 is CASSPQKDQPQHF. CDR3 nucleotides: TGTGCCAGCTCACCACAAAAGGATCAGCCCCAGCATTTT.

The chain is built from TRBV7-9 and TRBJ2-5; D tentatively fits TRBD1 or TRBD2 (5 bases each). The germline CDR1 and CDR2 sequences are SEHNR and FQNEAQ (reference sequence). The V end lost 5 bases, the J end lost 4 bases, and 11 bases lay between the germline ends. This CDR3 is 13 amino acids long. CDR3 DNA sequence: TGTGCCAGCAGCCCCGATGGGGGAGAGACCCAGTACTTC. It translates to CASSPDGGETQYF.

The J gene is TRBJ2-1, the V gene TRBV19; D might be TRBD1 (6 bases). The V and J ends lost 3 bases and 0 bases respectively, with 15 bases between them. The CDR3 is 17 residues long. Germline CDR1 reads LNHDA; CDR2 reads SQIVND (reference sequence). CDR3 sequence reads: CASSIPDSQSSYNEQFF. DNA for the CDR3: TGTGCCAGTAGTATCCCGGACAGTCAAAGCTCCTACAATGAGCAGTTCTTC.

The chain uses TRBV29-1 and TRBJ1-1, with 7 bases that match TRBD1. This CDR3 is built from 18 residues. From germline, CDR1 is SQVTM and CDR2 ANQGSEA. V lost 8 bases and J lost 0; bases outside the gene matches: 21. CDR3 nucleotides: TGCAGCCCTGACTGCGATGGGACAGAATCAGTCATGAACACTGAAGCTTTCTTT. It codes for CSPDCDGTESVMNTEAFF.

The chain recombines TRBV14 with TRBJ1-2, with no clear D. From germline, CDR1 is SGHDN and CDR2 FVKESK. This CDR3 contains 12 residues. The germline V and J ends were trimmed by 5 bases and 8 bases, with 12 bases remaining between them. The CDR3 reads CASSGGERGYTF. Here the CDR3 DNA reads TGTGCCAGCAGCGGCGGGGAGCGGGGCTACACCTTC.

The chain links TRBV6-1 to TRBJ2-7, with D perhaps TRBD2 (6 bases). Trimming removed 4 bases from V and 3 bases from J, with 13 bases in between. The CDR3 totals 14 residues. Germline lookup yields CDR1 MNHNS and CDR2 SASEGT. CDR3 amino acids: CASSVGGAVYEQYF. DNA of the CDR3: TGTGCCAGCAGTGTCGGGGGTGCAGTCTACGAGCAGTACTTC.

This clone has just a few counts. V usage is TRBV5-1 and J usage is TRBJ2-3, with D maybe TRBD2 (5 bases). Trimming shortened V by 6 bases and J by 6 bases, and 17 bases separated the two germline ends. The V gene's germline CDR1 is SGHRS and CDR2 YFSETQ. The CDR3 length is 14 residues. The CDR3 coding sequence is TGCGCCAGCACACCCTCCGGGATTTTGGATACGCAGTATTTT. It encodes CASTPSGILDTQYF. Supplemented by reference TRBV5-1 and TRBJ2-3, the full variable domain reads KAGVTQTPRYLIKTRGQQVTLSCSPISGHRSVSWYQQTPGQGLQFLFEYFSETQRNKGNFPGRFSGRQFSNSRSEMNVSTLELGDSALYLCASTPSGILDTQYFGPGTRLTVL.